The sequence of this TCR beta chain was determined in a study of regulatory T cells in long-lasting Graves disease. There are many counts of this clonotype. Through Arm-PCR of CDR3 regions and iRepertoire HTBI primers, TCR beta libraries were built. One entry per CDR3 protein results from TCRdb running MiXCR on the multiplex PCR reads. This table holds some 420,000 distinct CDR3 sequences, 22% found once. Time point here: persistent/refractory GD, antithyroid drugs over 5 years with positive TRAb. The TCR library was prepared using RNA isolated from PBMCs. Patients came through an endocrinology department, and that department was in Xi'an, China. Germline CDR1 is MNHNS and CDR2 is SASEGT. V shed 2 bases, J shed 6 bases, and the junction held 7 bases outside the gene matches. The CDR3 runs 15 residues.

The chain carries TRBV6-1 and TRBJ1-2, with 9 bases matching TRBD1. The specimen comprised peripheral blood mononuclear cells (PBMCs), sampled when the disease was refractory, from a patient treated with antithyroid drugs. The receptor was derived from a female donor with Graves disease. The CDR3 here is CASSEPGQGINGYTF. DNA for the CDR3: TGTGCCAGCAGTGAACCGGGACAGGGAATTAATGGCTACACCTTC.